The TCR beta chain under discussion was sequenced for a study of spatial heterogeneity in lung cancer. In the study overall: Strong correlation linked TCR transcript counts in tumor regions to a T cell module score derived from matched bulk RNA-seq. The average count in raw reads for each unique TCR and UMI combination exceeded eight appearances.

This clonotype was seen a few times. Its antigen is unidentified. Study-wide findings and caveats: Counts of expanded intratumoral alpha and beta TCRs tracked tumor mutation counts.

On each TCR cDNA molecule, a unique molecular identifier was present. In TCRdb, the 5' RACE reads were re-called with MiXCR into one record per CDR3 protein. The repertoire consists of over 10,000 distinct CDR3 sequences, with just over 5% occurring once and the leading ten covering roughly 24%. Time point meaning: sample taken at primary tumor resection. Trimming took 6 bases from V and 0 from J, leaving 9 bases between them. Germline V gives CDR1 GTSNPN, CDR2 SVGIG (reference sequence). The CDR3 loop spans 14 amino acids. The clonotype originates from a male donor with early-stage non-small cell lung cancer. Sequenced here: lung tumor tissue, sampled at surgery. V is TRBV30 and J is TRBJ1-6, with D possibly being TRBD1 (5 bases). The CDR3 is CACQGGSYNSPLHF. The CDR3 region has the DNA TGTGCCTGCCAGGGTGGCTCCTATAATTCACCCCTCCACTTT.